These T cell receptor beta chains were read from a single sample in a study of OX40 agonist ivuxolimab in advanced cancers. Some clones are missing from TCRdb's copy, which holds only in-frame ones; the method was immunoSEQ multiplex PCR. The sample lists over 55,000 clones, approximately 79% occurring once. The sequencing here drew on CD4+ or CD8+ T cells sorted from blood, taken in a trial of the OX40 agonist ivuxolimab. These receptors originate from an adult with an advanced solid tumor such as melanoma, head and neck, liver or kidney cancer. Each CDR3 is given with its conserved first and last residue. A D gene is named only where the DNA matches it firmly. Clone size is not always given. Where it is, it says once, few, many or a class for expanded clones.

J: TRBJ1-2; D: .; size: medium-sized; V: TRBV19; DNA: TGTGCCAGTATGGAGATCTCGGCGGGGTTTAACAACTATGGCTACACCTTC; CDR3: CASMEISAGFNNYGYTF
J: TRBJ1-6; D: TRBD1; size: .; V: TRBV7-6; DNA: TGTGCCAGCAGCTTAAGACAGGGAAATTCACCCCTCCACTTT; CDR3: CASSLRQGNSPLHF
J: TRBJ2-4; D: .; size: .; V: TRBV7-9; DNA: TGTGCCAGCAGCTTAGTAGGGGGGACGGAGCTAGCCAAAAACATTCAGTACTTC; CDR3: CASSLVGGTELAKNIQYF
J: TRBJ1-4; D: .; size: .; V: TRBV4-2; DNA: TGTGCCAGCAGCCAAGCTGCCTCAACTAATGAAAAACTGTTTTTT; CDR3: CASSQAASTNEKLFF
J: TRBJ1-2; D: .; size: few; V: TRBV30; DNA: TGTGCCTGGGTGCCCGGGACCGTGGGCTACACCTTC; CDR3: CAWVPGTVGYTF
J: TRBJ1-4; D: .; size: few; V: TRBV7-2; DNA: TGTGCCAGCACCCGCTATGAAAAACTGTTTTTT; CDR3: CASTRYEKLFF
J: TRBJ2-7; D: TRBD2; size: .; V: TRBV6-6; DNA: TGTGCCAGCACCACGGGGGGGGGTGCTTACGAGCAGTACTTC; CDR3: CASTTGGGAYEQYF
J: TRBJ2-3; D: .; size: .; V: TRBV4-2; DNA: TGTGCCAGCAGCCAAGATCGAATCAAGCGCGGGGGCTCAGGTACGCAGTATTTT; CDR3: CASSQDRIKRGGSGTQYF
J: TRBJ2-3; D: .; size: .; V: TRBV9; DNA: TGTGCCAGCGCGGGCCCCCGGGAAGATACGCAGTATTTT; CDR3: CASAGPREDTQYF
J: TRBJ2-4; D: .; size: once; V: TRBV6-5; DNA: TGTGCCAGCAGTTGGAAAAACATTCAGTACTTC; CDR3: CASSWKNIQYF
J: TRBJ1-1; D: .; size: .; V: TRBV6-5; DNA: TGTGCCAGCAGTTACTCAGGATTTGAGTACACTGAAGCTTTCTTT; CDR3: CASSYSGFEYTEAFF
J: TRBJ1-3; D: .; size: .; V: TRBV7-6; DNA: TGTGCCAGCAGCTTAGTAGATTTCTGGTCGAGCTCTGGAAACACCATATATTTT; CDR3: CASSLVDFWSSSGNTIYF
J: TRBJ2-1; D: .; size: .; V: TRBV19; DNA: TGTGCCAGTAGTCCATTTGGGGGTTTTTACAATGAGCAGTTCTTC; CDR3: CASSPFGGFYNEQFF
J: TRBJ2-2; D: .; size: .; V: TRBV6-6; DNA: TGTGCCAGCAGTTACCTCTTAACGAACACCGGGGAGCTGTTTTTT; CDR3: CASSYLLTNTGELFF
J: TRBJ1-4; D: .; size: few; V: TRBV28; DNA: TGTGCCAGCAGTTTGGTGGGCGCAGGGAGTAATGAAAAACTGTTTTTT; CDR3: CASSLVGAGSNEKLFF
J: TRBJ1-5; D: .; size: .; V: TRBV30; DNA: TGTGCCTGGAGTGTTAATAGCAATCAGCCCCAGCATTTT; CDR3: CAWSVNSNQPQHF
J: TRBJ2-3; D: TRBD2; size: .; V: TRBV9; DNA: TGTGCCAGCAGCGCTCGGACTAGCGGGGAATCAGATACGCAGTATTTT; CDR3: CASSARTSGESDTQYF
J: TRBJ1-4; D: .; size: .; V: TRBV27; DNA: TGTGCCAGCAGTTTAGGGGCAGGCACTCGGCTGTTTTTT; CDR3: CASSLGAGTRLFF
J: TRBJ1-2; D: TRBD1; size: .; V: TRBV7-6; DNA: TGTGCCAGCAGCGGCAGGGGGCACTATGGCTACACCTTC; CDR3: CASSGRGHYGYTF
J: TRBJ2-7; D: TRBD1; size: once; V: TRBV12-5; DNA: TGTGCTAGTGCTCAGGACAGGGGTCGGTACTTC; CDR3: CASAQDRGRYF
J: TRBJ2-7; D: TRBD1; size: .; V: TRBV7-2; DNA: TGTGCCAGCAGCTTAGCACAGGGGGGCTGGGAGCAGTACTTC; CDR3: CASSLAQGGWEQYF
J: TRBJ2-5; D: TRBD1; size: .; V: TRBV2; DNA: TGTGCCAGCACGGGACAGGTTCAAGAGACCCAGTACTTC; CDR3: CASTGQVQETQYF